This T cell receptor (gamma chain) was sequenced in a study of human gamma delta and Vdelta1 T cells. TCRdb re-called clones from the PCR reads using CATT. The table includes several thousand gamma-chain clones, around 50% detected once. J gave up 6 bases and V 0 bases, and 11 bases lay outside the gene matches. This CDR3 has 15 amino acids. Germline CDR1 EGSTGY, CDR2 YDSYTSSV. Whole-study findings and limits: Acute myeloid leukemia was reportedly broadly targeted by polyclonal Delta One T cells.

This clone was seen just once. Antigen: not known. This receptor was identified in a human donor in good health. The chain links TRGV4 to TRGJ1 or TRGJ2. The sequenced sample was Vdelta1 gamma-delta T cells from blood grown in culture (DOT cells). The DNA of the CDR3 is TGTGCCACCTGGGATGGGGGGGGCTTTGGTTATAAGAAACTCTTT. It is translated as CATWDGGGFGYKKLF.